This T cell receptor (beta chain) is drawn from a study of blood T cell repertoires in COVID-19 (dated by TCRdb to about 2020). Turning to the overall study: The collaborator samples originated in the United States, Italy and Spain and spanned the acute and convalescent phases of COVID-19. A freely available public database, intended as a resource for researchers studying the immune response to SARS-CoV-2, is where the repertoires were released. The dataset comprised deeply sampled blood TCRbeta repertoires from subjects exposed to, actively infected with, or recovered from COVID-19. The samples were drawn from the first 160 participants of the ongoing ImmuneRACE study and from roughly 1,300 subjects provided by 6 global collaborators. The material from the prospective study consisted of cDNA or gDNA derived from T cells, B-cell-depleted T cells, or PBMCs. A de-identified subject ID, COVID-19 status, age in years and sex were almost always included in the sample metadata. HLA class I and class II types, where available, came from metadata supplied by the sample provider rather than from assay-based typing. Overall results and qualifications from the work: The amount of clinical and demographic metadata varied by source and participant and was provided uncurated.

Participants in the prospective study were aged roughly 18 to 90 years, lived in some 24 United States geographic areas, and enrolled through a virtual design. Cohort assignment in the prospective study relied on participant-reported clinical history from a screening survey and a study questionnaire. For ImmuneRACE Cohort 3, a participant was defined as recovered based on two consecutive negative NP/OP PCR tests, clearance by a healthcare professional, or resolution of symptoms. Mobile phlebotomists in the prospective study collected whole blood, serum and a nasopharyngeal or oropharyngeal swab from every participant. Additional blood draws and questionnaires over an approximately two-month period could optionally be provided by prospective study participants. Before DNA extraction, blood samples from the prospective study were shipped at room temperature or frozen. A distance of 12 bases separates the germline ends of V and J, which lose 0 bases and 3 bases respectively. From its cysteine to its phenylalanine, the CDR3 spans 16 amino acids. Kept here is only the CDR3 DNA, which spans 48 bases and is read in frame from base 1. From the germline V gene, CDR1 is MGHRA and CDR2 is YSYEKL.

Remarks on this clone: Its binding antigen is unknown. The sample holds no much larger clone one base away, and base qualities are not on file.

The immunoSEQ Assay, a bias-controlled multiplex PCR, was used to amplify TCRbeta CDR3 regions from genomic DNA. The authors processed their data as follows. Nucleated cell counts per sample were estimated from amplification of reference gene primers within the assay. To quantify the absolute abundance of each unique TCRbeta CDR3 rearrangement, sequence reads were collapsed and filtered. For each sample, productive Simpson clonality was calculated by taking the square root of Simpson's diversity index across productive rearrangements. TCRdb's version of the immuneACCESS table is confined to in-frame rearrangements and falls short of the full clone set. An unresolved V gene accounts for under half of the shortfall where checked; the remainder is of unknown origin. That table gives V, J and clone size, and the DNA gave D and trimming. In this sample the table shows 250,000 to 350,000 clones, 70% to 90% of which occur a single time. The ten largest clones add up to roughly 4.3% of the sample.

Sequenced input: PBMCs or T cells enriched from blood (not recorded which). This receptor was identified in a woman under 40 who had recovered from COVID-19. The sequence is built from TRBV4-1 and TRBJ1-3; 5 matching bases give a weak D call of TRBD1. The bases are TGCGCCAGCAGCCAAGACATAGGGGCAATTGGAAACACCATATATTTT. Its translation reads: CASSQDIGAIGNTIYF.